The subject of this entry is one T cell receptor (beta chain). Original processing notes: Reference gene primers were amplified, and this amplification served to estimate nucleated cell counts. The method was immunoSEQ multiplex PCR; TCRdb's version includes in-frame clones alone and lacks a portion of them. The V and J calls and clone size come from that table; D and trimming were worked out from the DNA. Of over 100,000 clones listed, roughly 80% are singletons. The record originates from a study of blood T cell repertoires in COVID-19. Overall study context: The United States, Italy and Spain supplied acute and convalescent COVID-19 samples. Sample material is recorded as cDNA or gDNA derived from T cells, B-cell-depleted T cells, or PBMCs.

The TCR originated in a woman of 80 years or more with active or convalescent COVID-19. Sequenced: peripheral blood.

The CDR3 sequence: CASSAGTGASGYGYTF. CDR3 bases: TGTGCCAGCAGCGCCGGGACAGGGGCCAGCGGCTATGGCTACACCTTC. The chain joins TRBV9 to TRBJ1-2; 10 bases align to TRBD1. Germline loops: CDR1 SGDLS, CDR2 YYNGEE. V shed 3 bases and J 4 bases; nucleotides not matched to a gene: 9. This CDR3 has 16 amino acids.